This T cell receptor (beta chain) originates from a study of T cell repertoires in cytomegalovirus infection. Study-level information: The study used recently identified HLA-C-restricted and well-studied HLA-B-restricted CMV epitopes. Matching HLA type and CMV infection were both indicated by public TCR beta signatures. Regarding the study as a whole: Totalled public TCR beta family frequency picked out people who carried CMV plus the relevant HLA. The study found HLA-C-restricted CMV-specific TCR beta clonotypes dominating the ex vivo response.

Remarks on this clonotype: What it binds is unknown. One junction end disagrees with the germline gene, perhaps due to a read error.

TCRdb re-derived calls from the reads in MiXCR, one entry per CDR3 protein. In the table there are about 830,000 distinct CDR3 sequences, approximately 29% of which are singletons. The CDR3 length is 20 residues. Germline CDR1 MGHRA, CDR2 YSYEKL. The sequencing here drew on cultured CD8+ T cells from PBMCs, taken from culture after CMV antigen stimulation. The sequence was collected from a human donor in good health (CMV status not recorded). Some clones in this sample may be carry-over from other donors' samples. The J gene is TRBJ2-3, the V gene TRBV4-1; D is perhaps TRBD2 (6 bases). The CDR3, as DNA: TGTGCCAGCAGCCAAGAGAGAGGAGACGTGGCGGGGCTGCATATGGATACGCAGTATTTT. Translation gives CASSQERGDVAGLHMDTQYF.